This T cell receptor (beta chain) was recorded in a study of OX40 agonist ivuxolimab in advanced cancers. Study information: Prior checkpoint blockade (anti-PD-1, anti-PD-L1 or anti-CTLA-4) was permitted; over 30% had it. Three patients, one with hepatocellular carcinoma and two with cutaneous melanoma, responded partially. Overall study results and limits: The investigators did not determine what antigen specificity the expanded peripheral T cells had.

Germline CDR1 reads SGHRS; CDR2 reads YFSETQ. V shed 7 bases, J shed 8 bases, and the junction held 9 bases outside the gene matches. The CDR3 runs 13 residues. Patients with a history of autoimmune disease or on systemic immunosuppression were excluded. The method was immunoSEQ multiplex PCR; TCRdb's version includes in-frame clones alone and lacks a portion of them. This table holds 55,000 to 65,000 clones, 80% to 90% found once. With regard to this clone: Its antigen remains unidentified.

This chain uses TRBV5-1 with TRBJ1-2; 9 nucleotides agree with TRBD1. The sequenced sample was CD4+ or CD8+ T cells sorted from blood, obtained in a trial of the OX40 agonist ivuxolimab. This TCR was recovered from an adult with an advanced solid tumor such as melanoma, head and neck, liver or kidney cancer. This CDR3 is CASARQGGEGYTF. DNA for the CDR3: TGCGCCAGCGCTCGACAGGGGGGTGAAGGCTACACCTTC.